This is a list of T cell receptor beta chains from one sample in a study of T cell responses to AZD1222 COVID-19 vaccine. Method: immunoSEQ multiplex PCR; TCRdb's copy keeps in-frame clones and lacks some. The sample yields under 150,000 clones, roughly 90% seen once. Here the sequenced sample was peripheral blood, taken on day 0 of AZD1222 vaccination. The receptors derive from an adult in good health. CDR3s include the opening cysteine and the closing phenylalanine or tryptophan. The order of the fields is J gene, D gene, V gene, clone size, CDR3 protein, CDR3 DNA. D genes are given only for firm matches. A row's size may be missing; if present it is once, few, many or a size class.

j_gene: TRBJ1-4
d_gene: TRBD1
v_gene: TRBV27
abundance: NA
CDR3aa: CASSLDRGRKLFF
CDR3nt: TGTGCCAGCAGTCTCGACAGGGGAAGAAAACTGTTTTTT

j_gene: TRBJ1-1
d_gene: NA
v_gene: TRBV6-2/TRBV6-3
abundance: NA
CDR3aa: CASSASITGNEAFF
CDR3nt: TGTGCCAGCAGTGCGTCTATAACAGGAAATGAAGCTTTCTTT

j_gene: TRBJ1-2
d_gene: NA
v_gene: TRBV5-5
abundance: NA
CDR3aa: CASIHLGKGYTF
CDR3nt: TGTGCCAGCATACACCTGGGCAAGGGCTACACCTTC

j_gene: TRBJ1-1
d_gene: NA
v_gene: TRBV7-8
abundance: once
CDR3aa: CATRDSFTEAFF
CDR3nt: TGTGCCACCCGTGACAGCTTCACTGAAGCTTTCTTT

j_gene: TRBJ2-3
d_gene: NA
v_gene: TRBV12-3/TRBV12-4
abundance: NA
CDR3aa: CASRKSGTYTQYF
CDR3nt: TGTGCCAGCAGGAAGAGCGGCACGTATACGCAGTATTTT

j_gene: TRBJ2-2
d_gene: NA
v_gene: TRBV7-8
abundance: NA
CDR3aa: CASSPSVWATGELFF
CDR3nt: TGTGCCAGCAGCCCCAGCGTTTGGGCCACCGGGGAGCTGTTTTTT

j_gene: TRBJ2-5
d_gene: NA
v_gene: TRBV11-2
abundance: NA
CDR3aa: CASSIRDWGPQYF
CDR3nt: TGTGCCAGCTCAATCCGGGACTGGGGGCCCCAGTACTTC

j_gene: TRBJ2-7
d_gene: NA
v_gene: TRBV30
abundance: NA
CDR3aa: CAWSPSYTEQYF
CDR3nt: TGTGCCTGGAGCCCCTCGTATACCGAGCAGTACTTC

j_gene: TRBJ2-3
d_gene: NA
v_gene: TRBV7-3
abundance: NA
CDR3aa: CASSLTLEDTQYF
CDR3nt: TGTGCCAGCAGCTTAACACTAGAAGATACGCAGTATTTT

j_gene: TRBJ2-3
d_gene: TRBD2
v_gene: TRBV7-8
abundance: NA
CDR3aa: CASRTGLAGENTQYF
CDR3nt: TGTGCCAGCAGGACGGGACTAGCGGGAGAAAATACGCAGTATTTT

j_gene: TRBJ1-2
d_gene: TRBD1
v_gene: TRBV3-1/TRBV3-2
abundance: NA
CDR3aa: CASSQPGTGYGYTF
CDR3nt: TGTGCCAGCAGCCAGCCCGGGACAGGCTATGGCTACACCTTC

j_gene: TRBJ1-1
d_gene: NA
v_gene: TRBV30
abundance: few
CDR3aa: CAWSVQGNTEAFF
CDR3nt: TGTGCCTGGAGTGTACAGGGGAACACTGAAGCTTTCTTT

j_gene: TRBJ1-3
d_gene: NA
v_gene: TRBV15
abundance: NA
CDR3aa: CATSRAIPGNTIYF
CDR3nt: TGTGCCACCAGCAGAGCGATACCTGGAAACACCATATATTTT

j_gene: TRBJ1-2
d_gene: NA
v_gene: TRBV4-1
abundance: NA
CDR3aa: CASSQEKAWAAYGYTF
CDR3nt: TGCGCCAGCAGCCAAGAGAAGGCGTGGGCAGCCTATGGCTACACCTTC

j_gene: TRBJ2-6
d_gene: NA
v_gene: TRBV2
abundance: NA
CDR3aa: CASKQGQTPGANVLTF
CDR3nt: TGTGCCAGCAAGCAGGGGCAGACACCTGGGGCCAACGTCCTGACTTTC

j_gene: TRBJ1-5
d_gene: NA
v_gene: TRBV19
abundance: NA
CDR3aa: CASSIVGIGNQPQHF
CDR3nt: TGTGCCAGTAGTATAGTTGGGATCGGTAATCAGCCCCAGCATTTT

j_gene: TRBJ2-6
d_gene: NA
v_gene: TRBV9
abundance: NA
CDR3aa: CASSPEEGLNVLTF
CDR3nt: TGTGCCAGCAGCCCGGAGGAGGGCCTCAACGTCCTGACTTTC

j_gene: TRBJ2-7
d_gene: TRBD2
v_gene: TRBV19
abundance: NA
CDR3aa: CASKSLAGGGSYEQYF
CDR3nt: TGTGCCAGTAAGTCACTAGCGGGAGGGGGATCCTACGAGCAGTACTTC

j_gene: TRBJ2-5
d_gene: TRBD1
v_gene: TRBV6-1
abundance: NA
CDR3aa: CASSGGSGTGSETQYF
CDR3nt: TGTGCCAGCAGTGGAGGGTCCGGGACAGGGTCCGAGACCCAGTACTTC

j_gene: TRBJ2-3
d_gene: TRBD2
v_gene: TRBV11-2
abundance: once
CDR3aa: CASSIPLAGVSDTQYF
CDR3nt: TGTGCCAGCAGCATACCACTAGCGGGAGTGTCCGATACGCAGTATTTT